The 26 T cell receptor beta chains listed next were all sequenced from one sample in a study of blood T cell repertoires in COVID-19 (dated by TCRdb to about 2020). Receptors were amplified or captured by the immunoSEQ multiplex PCR assay. TCRdb obtained this table from immuneACCESS and retained in-frame rearrangements with V and J assigned. These tables miss some clones; where compared with another copy, unresolved V genes account for less than half of the shortfall, and the remainder is unexplained. The sample table records about 180,000 clones; roughly 82% of these occur just once. The biggest ten clones account for over 7% of the sample. The sequenced sample was PBMCs or T cells enriched from blood (not recorded which). Receptors originate from a woman aged 30 to 39 who had recovered from COVID-19.

The rearrangement joins TRBV6-5 to TRBJ2-2, with TRBD1 matching 11 bases. This CDR3 region has 13 residues. V dropped 7 bases and J dropped 15; count of bases not matched to a gene: 10. Germline CDR1 is MNHEY and CDR2 is SVGAGI. CDR3 bases: TGTGCCAGCACCCTGGATGGACAGGGGGCAATGTTTTTT. This gives the protein CASTLDGQGAMFF.

The V call is TRBV7-2, the J call TRBJ2-1; 15 bases line up with TRBD2. Looked up from germline, CDR1 is SGHTA and CDR2 is FQGNSA. Unmatched junction bases numbered 2, after V lost 4 bases and J lost 7 bases. The CDR3 is 15 amino acids. The CDR3 nucleotides read TGTGCCAGCAGCTCTGGGACTAGCGGGAGGAATGAGCAGTTCTTC. Residues: CASSSGTSGRNEQFF. Using reference TRBV7-2 and TRBJ2-1 for the parts outside the CDR3, the full variable domain is GAGVSQSPSNKVTEKGKDVELRCDPISGHTALYWYRQSLGQGLEFLIYFQGNSAPDKSGLPSDRFSAERTGGSVSTLTIQRTQQEDSAVYLCASSSGTSGRNEQFFGPGTRLTVL.

V usage is TRBV18 and J usage is TRBJ1-2; unclear D gene. Germline CDR1 reads KGHSH; CDR2 reads LQKENI. The CDR3 contains 14 residues. Trimming pared 0 bases from V and 4 bases from J, leaving 9 bases between. The CDR3 protein is CASSPPEGGYGYTF. CDR3 in DNA: TGTGCCAGCTCACCACCAGAGGGCGGCTATGGCTACACCTTC.

The rearrangement uses TRBV28 and TRBJ1-4, with TRBD1 matching over 7 bases. The junction had 7 bases not matched to a gene; V was cut back by 7 bases and J by 5 bases. CDR1 is MDHEN, CDR2 SYDVKM, per germline. This CDR3 is 14 amino acids long. The CDR3: CASTWGTVNEKLFF. The DNA of the CDR3 is TGTGCCAGCACCTGGGGGACAGTCAATGAAAAACTGTTTTTT.

The chain combines TRBV11-2 with TRBJ1-2; 11 bases align to TRBD1. Germline CDR1 and CDR2: SGHAT and FQNNGV. With V trimmed by 5 bases and J by 2 bases, 1 base remained unmatched. The CDR3 is 14 amino acids. The DNA for the CDR3 is TGTGCCAGCAGCCGGACAGGGGGCAACTATGGCTACACCTTC. Translation gives CASSRTGGNYGYTF.

The chain has TRBV7-9 and TRBJ2-3, with TRBD2 identical over 12 bases. Trimming removed 8 bases from V and 3 bases from J; junction bases left unmatched: 6. This CDR3 region has 15 residues. Looked up from germline, CDR1 is SEHNR and CDR2 is FQNEAQ (reference sequence). The CDR3 DNA follows: TGTGCCAGCGCTAGCGGGAGGGCTGAGACAGATACGCAGTATTTT. Amino acids: CASASGRAETDTQYF.

The rearrangement joins TRBV5-1 to TRBJ2-5, with 9 bases aligning to TRBD1. CDR1 is SGHRS, CDR2 YFSETQ, per germline. The CDR3 extends over 14 amino acids. The V gene end was trimmed by 5 bases and the J gene end by 3 bases; junction bases not matched to a gene: 5. CDR3 sequence: CASSPGQGEETQYF. The CDR3 region has the DNA TGCGCCAGCAGTCCGGGACAGGGTGAAGAGACCCAGTACTTC.

The V and J genes are TRBV11-1 and TRBJ2-5; TRBD2 matches 10 bases. Trimming removed 6 bases from V and 5 bases from J; junction bases left unmatched: 3. This CDR3 has 13 amino acids. The germline CDR1 and CDR2 sequences are SGHAT and FQDESV (reference sequence). The CDR3 nucleotides read TGTGCCAGCAGGCTAGCGGGAGAGGAGACCCAGTACTTC. It encodes CASRLAGEETQYF.

This chain's CDR3 is CASSEAVTGPINSPLHF. The CDR3 coding sequence is TGTGCCAGCAGCGAGGCGGTTACAGGGCCTATTAATTCACCCCTCCACTTT. The chain is built from TRBV5-5 and TRBJ1-6; D is perhaps TRBD1 (6 bases). This CDR3 has 17 residues. The V gene lost 4 bases and the J gene lost 6 bases, with 20 bases spanning the gap. Looked up from germline, CDR1 is SGHKS and CDR2 is YYEKEE (reference sequence).

The gene calls are TRBV27 and TRBJ2-1, with TRBD2 matching over 8 bases. Germline trimming cut 2 bases from V and 4 bases from J; bases unmatched to any gene: 4. Germline V gives CDR1 MNHEY, CDR2 SMNVEV (reference sequence). CDR3 length: 15 residues. The CDR3 DNA follows: TGTGCCAGCAGTTTACGGGAGGGAACATACAATGAGCAGTTCTTC. This sequence encodes CASSLREGTYNEQFF.

The V gene is TRBV27, the J gene TRBJ1-2; tentatively, D is TRBD1 (6 bases). V was shortened by 6 bases and J by 5 bases, with 13 bases between the two germline ends. CDR1 MNHEY and CDR2 SMNVEV come from the germline V gene (reference sequence). This CDR3 has 13 residues. This CDR3 reads CASSPDRLYGYTF. The CDR3 DNA follows: TGTGCCAGCAGCCCGGACAGACTTTATGGCTACACCTTC.

V and J are TRBV7-9 and TRBJ2-7; 8 bases fit TRBD1. The CDR3 spans 16 residues. Germline trimming cut 5 bases from V and 4 bases from J; bases unmatched to any gene: 13. Germline CDR1 SEHNR, CDR2 FQNEAQ (reference sequence). In DNA, the CDR3 is TGTGCCAGCAGCGCCGGGGCAGGGGGCTTGGTTTACGAGCAGTACTTC. This encodes CASSAGAGGLVYEQYF.

The rearrangement uses TRBV6-5 and TRBJ2-1, with 10 positions matching TRBD1. Germline CDR1 and CDR2: MNHEY and SVGAGI. This CDR3 has 14 amino acids. After removal of 4 bases from V and 10 bases from J, the junction contained 7 bases not matched to a gene. The CDR3 sequence is CASSLWTGGVEQFF. CDR3 in DNA: TGTGCCAGCAGTTTATGGACAGGGGGTGTGGAGCAGTTCTTC.

This clone was observed a handful of times. This rearrangement joins TRBV28 to TRBJ1-4; D may be TRBD1 (5 bases). Per the germline V gene, CDR1 is MDHEN and CDR2 is SYDVKM. This CDR3 comprises 13 residues. V lost 8 bases to trimming and J lost 1 base, with 8 bases between them. CDR3 in amino acids: CASHDRTNEKLFF. The DNA for the CDR3 is TGTGCCAGCCATGACAGAACTAATGAAAAACTGTTTTTT.

The chain combines TRBV5-6 with TRBJ1-3; no definite D call. The germline gives CDR1 SGHDT, CDR2 YYEEEE. V lost 4 bases and J 2 bases, leaving 13 bases between the germline ends. The CDR3 length is 15 residues. This CDR3 is CASSDPRRPGNTIYF. The CDR3 DNA is TGTGCCAGCAGCGACCCGAGGAGACCTGGAAACACCATATATTTT.

This clone was found once. The chain is built from TRBV7-6 and TRBJ2-2; 7 bases line up with TRBD1. Germline lookup yields CDR1 SGHVS and CDR2 FNYEAQ. The CDR3 runs 15 residues. Trimming took 0 bases from V and 8 from J; bases not matched to a gene: 6. The CDR3 protein is CASSLADPGQGELFF. The CDR3 DNA sequence: TGTGCCAGCAGCTTAGCGGACCCGGGACAGGGGGAGCTGTTTTTT. The whole variable domain, filled in from reference TRBV7-6 and TRBJ2-2, reads GAGVSQSPRYKVTKRGQDVALRCDPISGHVSLYWYRQALGQGPEFLTYFNYEAQQDKSGLPNDRFSAERPEGSISTLTIQRTEQRDSAMYRCASSLADPGQGELFFGEGSRLTVL.

This sequence joins TRBV5-1 and TRBJ2-2, with D possibly being TRBD1 (6 bases). Germline V gives CDR1 SGHRS, CDR2 YFSETQ. This CDR3 has 15 amino acids. V gave up 4 bases and J gave up 5 bases, with 15 bases separating them. The chain's CDR3 is CASSPGDTGTGELFF. CDR3 nucleotides: TGCGCCAGCAGCCCAGGGGATACGGGGACCGGGGAGCTGTTTTTT.

V gene TRBV7-2 combines with J gene TRBJ2-1, with 10 positions matching TRBD2. Germline CDR1 and CDR2: SGHTA and FQGNSA. This CDR3 has 16 amino acids. J lost 10 bases, V lost 1 base, and 10 bases had no gene match. The DNA for the CDR3 is TGTGCCAGCAGCTTAGAAGCTAGCGGGGGATTTAGGGAGCAGTTCTTC. This encodes CASSLEASGGFREQFF.

The chain employs TRBV27 and TRBJ1-5, with D hard to call. Germline assignment: CDR1 MNHEY and CDR2 SMNVEV (reference sequence). The length of the CDR3 is 12 residues. Deletions cut 6 bases from V and 6 bases from J, with 9 bases between. CDR3 amino acids: CASSLGGQPQHF. The CDR3 region has the DNA TGTGCCAGCAGCTTGGGAGGTCAGCCCCAGCATTTT.

The chain couples TRBV10-3 to TRBJ2-1; D is perhaps TRBD2 (6 bases). V shed 0 bases and J shed 8 bases, with 8 bases lying between them. The germline V gene has CDR1 ENHRY and CDR2 SYGVKD. This CDR3 has 13 amino acids. This chain's CDR3 is CAISESSGDEQFF. The CDR3 region has the DNA TGTGCCATCAGTGAGTCGTCGGGGGATGAGCAGTTCTTC.

J is TRBJ2-1 and V is TRBV9, with unresolved D. In germline, CDR1 is SGDLS, CDR2 YYNGEE. Between the trimmed V and J ends, which lost 0 bases and 7 bases, there was a span of 8 bases. The CDR3 is 13 amino acids. This chain's CDR3 is CASSVGIENEQFF. CDR3 coding DNA: TGTGCCAGCAGCGTAGGTATAGAGAATGAGCAGTTCTTC.

V and J are TRBV19 and TRBJ2-6, with 7 bases identical to TRBD1. Germline CDR1 is LNHDA and CDR2 is SQIVND (reference sequence). The CDR3 runs 15 residues. V shed 3 bases and J 4 bases; nucleotides not matched to a gene: 3. DNA for the CDR3: TGTGCCAGTAGTATGACAGGGCCCGGGGCCAACGTCCTGACTTTC. Its translation is CASSMTGPGANVLTF.

The chain combines TRBV18 with TRBJ2-6; no definite D call. Germline loops: CDR1 KGHSH, CDR2 LQKENI. Trimming pared 1 base from V and 2 bases from J, leaving 6 bases between. The CDR3 spans 15 residues. The CDR3 bases are TGTGCCAGCTCACCACAAAGAGCTGGGGCCAACGTCCTGACTTTC. Translating it yields CASSPQRAGANVLTF.

This clone came up once. This rearrangement joins TRBV5-1 to TRBJ2-1, with 10 bases matching TRBD2. Germline V CDR1 and CDR2: SGHRS, YFSETQ. The junction had 5 bases not matched to a gene; V was cut back by 1 base and J by 4 bases. This CDR3 region has 16 residues. The CDR3, as DNA: TGCGCCAGCAGCTTGTTCCGAGCGGGAGGGTACAATGAGCAGTTCTTC. Its translation is CASSLFRAGGYNEQFF.

In its sample, this clone was seen once. The V call is TRBV7-9, the J call TRBJ2-2, with 12 bases aligning to TRBD1. Germline V lookup: CDR1 SEHNR, CDR2 FQNEAQ (reference sequence). Losses at the gene ends were 3 bases for V and 7 bases for J; bases not matched to a gene: 6. The CDR3 consists of 16 residues. The CDR3 DNA is TGTGCCAGCAGCTTCCGGGACAGGGGGCTTGGCGGGGAGCTGTTTTTT. Translating it yields CASSFRDRGLGGELFF.

This chain connects TRBV7-2 to TRBJ2-1, with 9 bases identical to TRBD2. Trimming took 2 bases from V and 5 from J; bases not matched to a gene: 4. Germline V CDR1 and CDR2: SGHTA, FQGNSA. The CDR3 is 15 amino acids. This CDR3 reads CASSLYLAGNNEQFF. In nucleotides, the CDR3 is TGTGCCAGCAGCTTATACCTAGCGGGGAACAATGAGCAGTTCTTC.